This T cell receptor beta chain was captured by sequencing in a study of cytomegalovirus exposure and HLA in healthy donors. Study-wide results and limits: In vitro confirmation showed three CMV-associated chains to be CMV antigen specific. A classifier reportedly called cytomegalovirus status with high sensitivity and specificity.

Trimming removed 2 bases from V and 4 bases from J, with 6 bases in between. From germline, CDR1 is SQVTM and CDR2 ANQGSEA. The CDR3 consists of 11 residues. As regards this clone: Its cognate antigen is unknown. Other nucleotide sequences from this sample produce the same CDR3.

Sequenced by immunoSEQ multiplex PCR; TCRdb stores in-frame clones only, minus some. The table records approximately 98,000 clones, 70% to 85% of them present only once. This sequence originates from a woman aged 18-29 years in good health and CMV-seronegative. The chain couples TRBV29-1 to TRBJ2-7, with D unclear. Material: PBMCs. The CDR3 here is CSVETNYEQYF. Written as DNA, the CDR3 is TGCAGCGTTGAAACAAATTACGAGCAGTACTTC.